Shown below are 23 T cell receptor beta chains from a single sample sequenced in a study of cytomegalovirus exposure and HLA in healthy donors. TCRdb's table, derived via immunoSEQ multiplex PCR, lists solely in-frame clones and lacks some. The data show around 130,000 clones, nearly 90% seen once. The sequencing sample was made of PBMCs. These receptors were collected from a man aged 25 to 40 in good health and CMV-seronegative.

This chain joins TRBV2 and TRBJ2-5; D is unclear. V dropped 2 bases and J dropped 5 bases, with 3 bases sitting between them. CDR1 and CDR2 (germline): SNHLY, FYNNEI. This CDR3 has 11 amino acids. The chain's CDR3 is CASSELETQYF. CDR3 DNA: TGTGCCAGCAGTGAACTGGAGACCCAGTACTTC.

The chain's CDR3 is CASSVEASGLSTDTQYF. Written as DNA, the CDR3 is TGTGCCAGCAGCGTAGAGGCTAGCGGGCTCTCCACAGATACGCAGTATTTT. This chain connects TRBV9 to TRBJ2-3; TRBD2 aligns across 8 bases. Germline lookup yields CDR1 SGDLS and CDR2 YYNGEE. V was pared by 0 bases and J by 2 bases, with 8 bases of the junction left unmatched. The CDR3 runs 17 residues.

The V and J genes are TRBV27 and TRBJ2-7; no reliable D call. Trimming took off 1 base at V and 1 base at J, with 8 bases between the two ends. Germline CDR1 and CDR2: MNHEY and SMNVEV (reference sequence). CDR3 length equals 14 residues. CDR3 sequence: CASSLFYRSYEQYF. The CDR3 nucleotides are TGTGCCAGCAGTTTATTCTACAGATCCTACGAGCAGTACTTC.

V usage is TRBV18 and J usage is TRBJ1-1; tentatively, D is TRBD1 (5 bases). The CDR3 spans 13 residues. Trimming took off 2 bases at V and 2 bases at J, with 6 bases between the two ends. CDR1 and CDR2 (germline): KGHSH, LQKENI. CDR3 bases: TGTGCCAGCTCACCAGGGGCCAACACTGAAGCTTTCTTT. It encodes CASSPGANTEAFF.

The CDR3 coding sequence is TGTGCCATCAGTAGGGGACAGGGCCTCTACGAGCAGTACTTC. This sequence encodes CAISRGQGLYEQYF. The gene calls are TRBV10-3 and TRBJ2-7, with 9 bases matching TRBD1. Germline CDR1 is ENHRY and CDR2 is SYGVKD. J lost 3 bases, V lost 5 bases, and 5 bases had no gene match. The CDR3 is made up of 14 amino acids.

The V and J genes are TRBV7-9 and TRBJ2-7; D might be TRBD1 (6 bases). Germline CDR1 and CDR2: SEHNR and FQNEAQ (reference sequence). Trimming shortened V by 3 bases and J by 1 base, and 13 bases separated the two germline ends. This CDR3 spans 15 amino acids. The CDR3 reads CASSFLTGSSYEQYF. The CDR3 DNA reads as TGTGCCAGCAGCTTCTTAACAGGGTCTTCCTACGAGCAGTACTTC.

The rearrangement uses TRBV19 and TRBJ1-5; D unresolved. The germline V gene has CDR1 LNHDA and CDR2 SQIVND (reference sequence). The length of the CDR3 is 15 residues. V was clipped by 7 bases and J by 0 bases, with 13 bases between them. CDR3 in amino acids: CASTPVAVSNQPQHF. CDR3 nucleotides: TGTGCCAGTACCCCTGTAGCGGTTAGCAATCAGCCCCAGCATTTT.

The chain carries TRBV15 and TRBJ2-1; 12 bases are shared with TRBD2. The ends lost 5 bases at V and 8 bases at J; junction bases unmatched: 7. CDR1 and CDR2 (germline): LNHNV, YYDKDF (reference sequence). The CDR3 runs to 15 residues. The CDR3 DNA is TGTGCCACCAGCGGCCGGACTAGCGGGGCCGATGAGCAGTTCTTC. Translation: CATSGRTSGADEQFF.

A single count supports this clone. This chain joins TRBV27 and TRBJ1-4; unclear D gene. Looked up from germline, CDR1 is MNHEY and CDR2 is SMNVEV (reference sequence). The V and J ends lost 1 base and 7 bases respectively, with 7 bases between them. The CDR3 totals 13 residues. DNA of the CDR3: TGTGCCAGCAGTTTATTCCTAGGTGAAAAACTGTTTTTT. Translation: CASSLFLGEKLFF.

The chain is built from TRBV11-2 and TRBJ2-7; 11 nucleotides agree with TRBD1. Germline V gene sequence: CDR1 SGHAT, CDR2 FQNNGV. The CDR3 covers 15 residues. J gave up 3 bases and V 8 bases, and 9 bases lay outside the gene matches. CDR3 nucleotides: TGTGCCAGCCTCCCCCCCGGGACAGGGGGCTACGAGCAGTACTTC. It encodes CASLPPGTGGYEQYF.

The CDR3 here is CAISEKQGLGEQYF. DNA of the CDR3: TGTGCCATCAGTGAGAAGCAGGGGCTGGGAGAGCAGTACTTC. V gene TRBV10-3 combines with J gene TRBJ2-7, with TRBD1 as a possible D gene (6 bases). CDR1 is ENHRY and CDR2 is SYGVKD in the germline V gene. This CDR3 has 14 residues. The ends were cut back, 2 bases at V and 7 bases at J, with 15 bases in the middle.

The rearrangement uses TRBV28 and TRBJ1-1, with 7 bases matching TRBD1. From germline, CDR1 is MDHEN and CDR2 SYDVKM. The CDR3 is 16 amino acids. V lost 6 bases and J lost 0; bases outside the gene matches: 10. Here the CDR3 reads CASSTQGLGVNTEAFF. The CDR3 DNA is TGTGCCAGCAGCACACAGGGGCTGGGTGTGAACACTGAAGCTTTCTTT.

CDR3 DNA: TGTGCCAGCAGCGGCGGGACTCCTGCCTACGACGAGCAGTACTTC. Translation: CASSGGTPAYDEQYF. The rearrangement links TRBV5-4 to TRBJ2-7; maybe TRBD2 (6 bases). This CDR3 is 15 amino acids long. V gave up 4 bases and J gave up 5 bases, with 19 bases separating them. Per germline, CDR1 SGHNT and CDR2 YYREEE (reference sequence).

The CDR3 nucleotides are TGTGCCAGCAGTAGAGGGTACGAGCAGTACTTC. Protein sequence: CASSRGYEQYF. The rearrangement joins TRBV27 to TRBJ2-7, with D possibly TRBD2 on 5 matching bases. CDR1 and CDR2 (germline): MNHEY, SMNVEV (reference sequence). The CDR3 spans 11 residues. The V gene lost 5 bases and the J gene lost 4 bases, with 6 bases spanning the gap.

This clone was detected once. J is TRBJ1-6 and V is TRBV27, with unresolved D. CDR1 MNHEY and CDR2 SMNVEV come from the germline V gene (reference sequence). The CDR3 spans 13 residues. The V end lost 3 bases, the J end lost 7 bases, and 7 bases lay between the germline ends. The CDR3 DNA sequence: TGTGCCAGCAGTTTCGGGTTAAATTCACCCCTCCACTTT. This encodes CASSFGLNSPLHF.

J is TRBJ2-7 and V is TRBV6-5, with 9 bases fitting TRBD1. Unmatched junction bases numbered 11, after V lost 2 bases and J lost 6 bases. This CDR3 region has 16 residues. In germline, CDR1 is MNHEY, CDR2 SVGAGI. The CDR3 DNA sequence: TGTGCCAGCAGTTACCTTACCGGGACAGGGATCTTCGAGCAGTACTTC. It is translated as CASSYLTGTGIFEQYF.

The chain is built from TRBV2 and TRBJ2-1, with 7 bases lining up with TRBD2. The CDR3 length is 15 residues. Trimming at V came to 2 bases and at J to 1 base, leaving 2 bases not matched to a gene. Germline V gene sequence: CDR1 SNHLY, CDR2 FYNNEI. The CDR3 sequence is CASSEQRGSYNEQFF. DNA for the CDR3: TGTGCCAGCAGTGAACAGCGGGGATCCTACAATGAGCAGTTCTTC.

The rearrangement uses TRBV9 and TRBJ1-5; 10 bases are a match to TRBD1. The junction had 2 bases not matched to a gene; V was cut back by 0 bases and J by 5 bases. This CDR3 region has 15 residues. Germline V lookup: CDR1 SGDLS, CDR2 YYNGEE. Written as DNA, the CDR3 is TGTGCCAGCAGCGTAGGGACAGGGGGTGATCAGCCCCAGCATTTT. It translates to CASSVGTGGDQPQHF.

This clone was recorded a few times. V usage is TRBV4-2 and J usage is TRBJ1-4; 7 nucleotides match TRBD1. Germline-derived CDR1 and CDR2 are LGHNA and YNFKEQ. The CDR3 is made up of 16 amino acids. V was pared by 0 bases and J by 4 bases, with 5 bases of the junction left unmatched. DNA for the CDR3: TGTGCCAGCAGCCAAGAGGTCGGGACAGATAATGAAAAACTGTTTTTT. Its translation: CASSQEVGTDNEKLFF.

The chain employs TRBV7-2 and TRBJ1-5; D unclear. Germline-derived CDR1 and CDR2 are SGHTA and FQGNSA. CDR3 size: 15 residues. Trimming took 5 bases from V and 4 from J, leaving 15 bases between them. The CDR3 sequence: CASSPGSHLNQPQHF. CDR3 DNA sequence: TGTGCCAGCAGCCCCGGGTCCCACCTAAATCAGCCCCAGCATTTT.

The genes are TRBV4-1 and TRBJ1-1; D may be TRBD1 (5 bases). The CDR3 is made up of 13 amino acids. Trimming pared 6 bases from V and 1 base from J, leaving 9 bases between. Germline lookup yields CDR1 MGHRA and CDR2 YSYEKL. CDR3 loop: CASRLDRNTEAFF. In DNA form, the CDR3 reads TGCGCCAGCAGACTTGACAGGAACACTGAAGCTTTCTTT.

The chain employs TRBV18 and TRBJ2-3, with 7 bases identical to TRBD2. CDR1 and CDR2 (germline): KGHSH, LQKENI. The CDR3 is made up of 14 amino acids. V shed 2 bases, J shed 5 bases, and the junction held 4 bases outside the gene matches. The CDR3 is CASSPWTGGDTQYF. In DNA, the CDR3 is TGTGCCAGCTCACCATGGACGGGGGGAGATACGCAGTATTTT.

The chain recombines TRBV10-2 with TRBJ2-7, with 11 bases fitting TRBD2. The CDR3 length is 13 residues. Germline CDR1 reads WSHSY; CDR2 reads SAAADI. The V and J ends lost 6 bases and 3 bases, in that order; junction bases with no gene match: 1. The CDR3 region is CASRLAGGYEQYF. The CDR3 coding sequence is TGCGCCAGCAGGCTAGCGGGGGGCTACGAGCAGTACTTC.